This T cell receptor (beta chain) stems from a study of blood T cell repertoires in COVID-19 (TCRdb year 2020). A note on the overall study: Collaborator samples came from the United States, Italy and Spain and covered acute and convalescent phases of COVID-19. The prospective study material was composed of cDNA or gDNA derived from T cells, B-cell-depleted T cells, or PBMCs. Samples came from the ongoing ImmuneRACE study (first 160 participants) plus 1,254 subjects from 6 global collaborators. Where available, HLA class I and class II types were obtained from metadata supplied by the sample provider rather than from assay-based typing. The repertoires were released in a freely available public database intended as a resource for research on the immune response to SARS-CoV-2. Nearly every sample came with metadata listing a de-identified subject ID, COVID-19 status, age in years and sex. Subjects who had been exposed to COVID-19, were actively infected with it, or had recovered from it provided the deeply sampled blood TCRbeta repertoires that made up the dataset.

Comment on this clone: Its target antigen remains unknown. No base quality values were provided; no much bigger clone lies one nucleotide off.

Enrolling through a virtual design, the prospective study's participants ranged in age from roughly 18 to 89 years and lived across 24 United States geographic areas. Cohort assignment in the prospective study relied on participant-reported clinical history from a screening survey and a study questionnaire. Recovered participants in ImmuneRACE Cohort 3 were defined by two consecutive negative NP/OP PCR tests, clearance by a healthcare professional, or resolution of symptoms. Mobile phlebotomists in the prospective study collected whole blood, serum and a nasopharyngeal or oropharyngeal swab from every participant. Over a roughly 2-month period, participants in the prospective study had the option of providing additional blood draws and questionnaires. Before DNA extraction, blood samples from the prospective study were shipped at room temperature or frozen. What the work shows at the level of the full study, not this receptor alone: The quantity of clinical and demographic metadata differed by source and by participant and was supplied without curation.

There are 12 amino acids in the CDR3, from cysteine to phenylalanine inclusive. Kept here is only the CDR3 DNA, which spans 36 bases and is read in frame from base 1. V is pared back by 7 bases and J by 6 bases, with 10 bases lying between the germline termini. TCRbeta CDR3 regions were amplified from genomic DNA using the immunoSEQ Assay, a bias-controlled multiplex PCR. Processing in the source paper ran as follows. The number of nucleated cells in each sample was estimated by amplification of reference gene primers within the assay. To quantify the absolute abundance of each unique TCRbeta CDR3 rearrangement, sequence reads were collapsed and filtered. For each sample, productive Simpson clonality was calculated as the square root of Simpson's diversity index over productive rearrangements. TCRdb carries this immuneACCESS record with in-frame sequences only. Its versions omit some clonotypes, under half of them owing to an unresolved V gene in the studies checked, with the rest unexplained. V and J calls and clone size are those listed in that table; D and trimming were worked out from the DNA. Recorded for this sample are 150,000 to 200,000 clones; 75% to 85% of them occurred a single time. In total, the top ten clones hold around 3.2% of the sample.

The receptor comes from a woman aged 55 to 70 who had recovered from COVID-19. Sequencing was done on a sample of PBMCs or T cells enriched from blood (not recorded which). The chain is assembled from TRBV12-3 or TRBV12-4 and TRBJ1-5, with the identity of the D gene unclear. CDR3 region: CASTMGVQPQHF. The bases read TGTGCCAGCACCATGGGAGTTCAGCCCCAGCATTTT.